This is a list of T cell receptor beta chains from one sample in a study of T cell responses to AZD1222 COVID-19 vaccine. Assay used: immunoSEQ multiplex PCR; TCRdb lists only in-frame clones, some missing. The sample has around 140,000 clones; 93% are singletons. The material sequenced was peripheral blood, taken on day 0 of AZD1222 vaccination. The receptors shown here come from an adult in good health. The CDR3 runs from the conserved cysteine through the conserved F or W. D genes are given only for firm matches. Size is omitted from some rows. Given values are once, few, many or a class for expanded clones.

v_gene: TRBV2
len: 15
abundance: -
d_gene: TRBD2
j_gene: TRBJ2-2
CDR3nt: TGTGCCAGCAGAGCCGGGACTACGAACACCGGGGAGCTGTTTTTT
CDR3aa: CASRAGTTNTGELFF

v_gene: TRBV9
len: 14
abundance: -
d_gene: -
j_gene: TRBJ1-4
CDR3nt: TGTGCCAGCAGCCTAGGGACCTCGGGTGAAAAACTGTTTTTT
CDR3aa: CASSLGTSGEKLFF

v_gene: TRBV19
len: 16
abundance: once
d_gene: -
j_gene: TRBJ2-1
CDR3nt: TGTGCCAGTAACGACCTCGGGGGGCCGCAGGACAATGAGCAGTTCTTC
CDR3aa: CASNDLGGPQDNEQFF

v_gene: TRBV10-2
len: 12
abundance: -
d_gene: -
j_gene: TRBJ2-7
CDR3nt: TGCGCCAGCAGTGAGGTCCCCTACGAGCAGTACTTC
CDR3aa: CASSEVPYEQYF

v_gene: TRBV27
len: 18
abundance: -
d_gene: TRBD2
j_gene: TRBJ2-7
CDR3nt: TGTGCCAGCGGACCAGTTCACTTTATAACTAGCGGGGAGGGAGAGCAGTACTTC
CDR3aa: CASGPVHFITSGEGEQYF

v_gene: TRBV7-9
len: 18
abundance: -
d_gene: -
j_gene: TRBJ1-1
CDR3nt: TGTGCCAGCAAAAGGGTTGCGGTTCCCTCAAAAACGAACACTGAAGCTTTCTTT
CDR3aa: CASKRVAVPSKTNTEAFF

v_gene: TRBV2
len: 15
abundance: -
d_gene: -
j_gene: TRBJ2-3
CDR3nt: TGTGCCAGCTCGGTGGCAGGGGCCCCCACAGATACGCAGTATTTT
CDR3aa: CASSVAGAPTDTQYF

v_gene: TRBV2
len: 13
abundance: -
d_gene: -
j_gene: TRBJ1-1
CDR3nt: TGTGCCAGCACCCGACAGCCGAACACTGAAGCTTTCTTT
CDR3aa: CASTRQPNTEAFF

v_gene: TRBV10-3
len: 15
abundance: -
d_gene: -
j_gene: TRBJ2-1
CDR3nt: TGTGCCATCAGTGAGTCCACGGGGGCGGGGGATGAGCAGTTCTTC
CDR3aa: CAISESTGAGDEQFF

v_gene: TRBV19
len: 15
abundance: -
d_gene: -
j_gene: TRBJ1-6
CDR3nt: TGTGCCAGTAGTATTCATATGGGACGGGATTCACCCCTCCACTTT
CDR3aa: CASSIHMGRDSPLHF

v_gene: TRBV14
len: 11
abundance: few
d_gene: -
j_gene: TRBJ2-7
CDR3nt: TGTGCCAGCAGCCAAGGACACGAGCAGTACTTC
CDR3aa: CASSQGHEQYF

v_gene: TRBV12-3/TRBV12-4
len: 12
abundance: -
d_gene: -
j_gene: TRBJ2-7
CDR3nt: TGTGCCAGCAGTTTTCTGGCGGGCGAGCAGTACTTC
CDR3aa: CASSFLAGEQYF

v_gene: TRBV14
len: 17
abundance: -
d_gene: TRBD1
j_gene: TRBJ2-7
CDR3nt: TGTGCCAGCAGATTCCAGCCCAGGGACAGGTGGACCTACGAGCAGTACTTC
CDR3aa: CASRFQPRDRWTYEQYF

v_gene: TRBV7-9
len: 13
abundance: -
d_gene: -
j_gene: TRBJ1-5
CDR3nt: TGTGCCAGCAGTAGGGGGGCGGATCAGCCCCAGCATTTT
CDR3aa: CASSRGADQPQHF

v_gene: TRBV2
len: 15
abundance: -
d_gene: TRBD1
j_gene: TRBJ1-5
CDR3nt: TGTGCCAGCAGTAGGACAGGGGGAGTAGGACAGCCCCAGCATTTT
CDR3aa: CASSRTGGVGQPQHF

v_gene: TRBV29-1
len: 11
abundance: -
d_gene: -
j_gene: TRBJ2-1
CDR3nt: TGCAGCGTTGATTTTGGCTTGGAGCAGTTCTTC
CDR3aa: CSVDFGLEQFF

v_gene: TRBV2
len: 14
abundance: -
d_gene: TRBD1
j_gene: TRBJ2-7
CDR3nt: TGTGCCACCTCCAGGGACAGGGGATCCTACGAGCAGTACTTC
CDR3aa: CATSRDRGSYEQYF

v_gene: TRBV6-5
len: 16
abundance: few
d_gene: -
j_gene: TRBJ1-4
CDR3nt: TGTGCCAGCAGTTACTCGTTTGGGGCAACTAATGAAAAACTGTTTTTT
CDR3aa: CASSYSFGATNEKLFF

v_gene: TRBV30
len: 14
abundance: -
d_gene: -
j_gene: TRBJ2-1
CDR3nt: TGTGCCTGGAGTGTACGACTATATAACGATGAGCAGTTCTTC
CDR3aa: CAWSVRLYNDEQFF

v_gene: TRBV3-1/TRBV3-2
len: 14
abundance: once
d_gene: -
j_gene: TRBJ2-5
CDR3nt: TGTGCCAGCAGCCAGGCAAAAGAAAGGGAGACCCAGTACTTC
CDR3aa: CASSQAKERETQYF

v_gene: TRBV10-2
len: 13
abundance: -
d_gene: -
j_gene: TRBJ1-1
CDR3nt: TGCGCCATGCGGCCCGCGGGGGAAACTGAAGCTTTCTTT
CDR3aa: CAMRPAGETEAFF

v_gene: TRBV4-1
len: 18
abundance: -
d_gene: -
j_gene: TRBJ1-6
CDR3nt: TGCGCCAGCAGCCAAGTACTAAGGAGGTCCTCCTATAATTCACCCCTCCACTTT
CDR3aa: CASSQVLRRSSYNSPLHF

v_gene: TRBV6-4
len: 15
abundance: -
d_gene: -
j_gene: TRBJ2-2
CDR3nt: TGTGCCAGCAGTCCACAGGGCGTCGGCACCGGGGAGCTGTTTTTT
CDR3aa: CASSPQGVGTGELFF

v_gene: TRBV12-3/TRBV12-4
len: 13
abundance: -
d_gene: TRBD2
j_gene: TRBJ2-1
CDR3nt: TGTGCCAGCAGCCCGGGGGGGGTTGGTGAGCAGTTCTTC
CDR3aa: CASSPGGVGEQFF

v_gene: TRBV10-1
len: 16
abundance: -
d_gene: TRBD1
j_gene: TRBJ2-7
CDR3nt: TGCGCCAGCAGTGAGTGGGAGACAGGGAATTTCTACGAGCAGTACTTC
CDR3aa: CASSEWETGNFYEQYF

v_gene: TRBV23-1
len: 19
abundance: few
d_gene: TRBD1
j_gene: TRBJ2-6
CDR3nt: TGCGCCAGCAGTCAATGCCGGGACAGGAGTTATTCTGGGGCCAACGTCCTGACTTTC
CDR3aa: CASSQCRDRSYSGANVLTF

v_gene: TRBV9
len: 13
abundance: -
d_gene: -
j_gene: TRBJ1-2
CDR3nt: TGTGCCAGCGGGGCAGAGGGGATGGATGGCTACACCTTC
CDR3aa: CASGAEGMDGYTF

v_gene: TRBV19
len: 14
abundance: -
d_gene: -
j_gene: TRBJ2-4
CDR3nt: TGTGCCAGTAGCGGGAGTTGGGCCAAAAACATTCAGTACTTC
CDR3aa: CASSGSWAKNIQYF

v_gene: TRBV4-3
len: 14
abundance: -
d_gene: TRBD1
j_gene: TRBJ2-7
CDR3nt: TGCGCCAGCAGCCAAGATACAGGGGCATACGAGCAGTACTTC
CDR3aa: CASSQDTGAYEQYF

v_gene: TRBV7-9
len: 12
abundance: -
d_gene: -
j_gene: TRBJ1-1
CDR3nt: TGTGCCAGCAGCTTACAGGGGAAGGAAGCTTTCTTT
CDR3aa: CASSLQGKEAFF

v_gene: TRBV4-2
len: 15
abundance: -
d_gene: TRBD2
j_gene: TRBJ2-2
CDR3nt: TGTGCCAGCAGCCCCGGACTAGTTGAGACCGGGGAGCTGTTTTTT
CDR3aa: CASSPGLVETGELFF

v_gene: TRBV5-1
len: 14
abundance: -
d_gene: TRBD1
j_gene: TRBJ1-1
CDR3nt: TGCGCCAGCAGCCCCGCAGGGGGATACACTGAAGCTTTCTTT
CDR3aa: CASSPAGGYTEAFF

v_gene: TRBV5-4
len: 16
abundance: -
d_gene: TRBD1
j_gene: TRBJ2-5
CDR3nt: TGTGCCAGCAGCTCCGGACAGGGTCATCGGCAAGAGACCCAGTACTTC
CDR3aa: CASSSGQGHRQETQYF

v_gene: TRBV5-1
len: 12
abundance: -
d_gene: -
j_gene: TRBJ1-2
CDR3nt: TGCGCCAGCACCCTAGGGGAGTATGGCTACACCTTC
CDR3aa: CASTLGEYGYTF

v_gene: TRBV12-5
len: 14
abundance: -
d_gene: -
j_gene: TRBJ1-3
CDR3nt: TGTGCTAGTGGTTTAGGGATTTTTGGAAACACCATATATTTT
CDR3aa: CASGLGIFGNTIYF

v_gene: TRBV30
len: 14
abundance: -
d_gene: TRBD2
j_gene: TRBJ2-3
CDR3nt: TGTGCCTGGAGCTTGACGGGAGGGCCGGATACGCAGTATTTT
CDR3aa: CAWSLTGGPDTQYF

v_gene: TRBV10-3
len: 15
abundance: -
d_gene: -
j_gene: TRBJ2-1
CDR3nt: TGTGCCATCAGCAAGGGACTCATAAATTACAATGAGCAGTTCTTC
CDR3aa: CAISKGLINYNEQFF

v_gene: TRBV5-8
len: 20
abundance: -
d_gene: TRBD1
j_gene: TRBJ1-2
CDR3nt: TGTGCCAGCAGCTTGGAGCCATTAACGGCAGGGGGGCAAGTCCTCTATGGCTACACCTTC
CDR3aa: CASSLEPLTAGGQVLYGYTF

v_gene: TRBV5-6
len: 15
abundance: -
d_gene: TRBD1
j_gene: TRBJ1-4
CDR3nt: TGTGCCAGCAGCACCGGGACAGGGAACGCGGGAAAACTGTTTTTT
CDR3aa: CASSTGTGNAGKLFF

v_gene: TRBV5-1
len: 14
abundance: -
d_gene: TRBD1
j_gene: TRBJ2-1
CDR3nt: TGCGCCAGCAGACTGACAGGGGGCAACAATGAGCAGTTCTTC
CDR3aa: CASRLTGGNNEQFF

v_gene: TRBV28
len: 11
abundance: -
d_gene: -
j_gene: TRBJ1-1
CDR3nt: TGTGCCAGCAGTTTAGAACACGAAGCTTTCTTT
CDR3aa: CASSLEHEAFF

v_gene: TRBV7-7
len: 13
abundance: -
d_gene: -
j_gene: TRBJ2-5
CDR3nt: TGTGCCAGCAGCCTCGGGGGTGGGGAGACCCAGTACTTC
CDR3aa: CASSLGGGETQYF

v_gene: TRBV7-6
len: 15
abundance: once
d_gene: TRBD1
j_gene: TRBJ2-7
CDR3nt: TGTGCCAGCAGCTACGGGACAGGGGGTCCCTACGAGCAGTACTTC
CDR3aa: CASSYGTGGPYEQYF

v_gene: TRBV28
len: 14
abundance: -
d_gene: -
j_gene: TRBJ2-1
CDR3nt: TGTGCCTCAGGGGGGGCAGGGTTGAATAATGAGCAGTTCTTC
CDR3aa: CASGGAGLNNEQFF

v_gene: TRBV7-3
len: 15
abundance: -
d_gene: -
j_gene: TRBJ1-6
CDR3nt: TGTGCCAGCAGCTTATCGGCAGTATATAATTCACCCCTCCACTTT
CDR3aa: CASSLSAVYNSPLHF

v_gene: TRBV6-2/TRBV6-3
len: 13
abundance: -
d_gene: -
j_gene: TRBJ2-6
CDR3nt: TGTGCCAGCAGTCTACGGGGGGCCAACGTCCTGACTTTC
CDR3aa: CASSLRGANVLTF

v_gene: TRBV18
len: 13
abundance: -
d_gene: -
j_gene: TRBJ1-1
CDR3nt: TGTGCCAGCTCAGGGAGCCAGAACACTGAAGCTTTCTTT
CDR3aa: CASSGSQNTEAFF